One sample yielded the 22 T cell receptor beta chains listed below, sequenced in a study of blood T cell repertoires in COVID-19. Sequencing was performed with immunoSEQ multiplex PCR; in TCRdb, only in-frame clones are kept and a portion is missing. The profile shows about 300,000 clones, more than 70% of them singletons. The sample consisted of peripheral blood. The receptors were gathered from a man younger than 35 who had recovered from COVID-19.

This chain joins TRBV10-3 and TRBJ2-2, with D possibly TRBD1 on 6 matching bases. This CDR3 has 13 residues. The germline gives CDR1 ENHRY, CDR2 SYGVKD. Trimming took off 11 bases at V and 0 bases at J, with 10 bases between the two ends. For the CDR3, the DNA is TGTGCCTTAGGGACATCGAACACCGGGGAGCTGTTTTTT. Translating gives CALGTSNTGELFF.

The chain employs TRBV2 and TRBJ2-2, with a tentative D call TRBD1 (6 bases). Looked up from germline, CDR1 is SNHLY and CDR2 is FYNNEI. This CDR3 is 12 amino acids long. V lost 5 bases to trimming and J lost 6 bases, with 7 bases between them. DNA of the CDR3: TGTGCCAGCAGTTCAGGGGCCGGGGAGCTGTTTTTT. Translated, it gives CASSSGAGELFF.

J is TRBJ2-1 and V is TRBV11-2; D is perhaps TRBD2 (5 bases). The length of the CDR3 is 18 residues. Trimming removed 3 bases at V and 2 bases at J, with 20 bases between. The germline gives CDR1 SGHAT, CDR2 FQNNGV. The DNA for the CDR3 is TGTGCCAGCAGCTTGGTCCTCGCGGGTGGCACCACCTACAATGAGCAGTTCTTC. This encodes CASSLVLAGGTTYNEQFF.

The rearrangement links TRBV6-6 to TRBJ1-1; 10 nucleotides match TRBD1. The CDR3 totals 16 residues. The germline V gene has CDR1 MNHNY and CDR2 SVGAGI (reference sequence). The V segment lost 5 bases and the J segment 0 bases; nucleotides outside the gene matches: 6. The CDR3 loop reads CASSIGQGGMNTEAFF. CDR3 nucleotide sequence: TGTGCCAGCAGTATCGGACAGGGGGGCATGAACACTGAAGCTTTCTTT.

This chain uses TRBV5-1 with TRBJ2-3; 9 bases are shared with TRBD2. Germline V gene lookup returns CDR1 SGHRS and CDR2 YFSETQ. The CDR3 is 17 amino acids. Trimming cost V 0 bases and J 5 bases; bases outside gene matches: 10. The CDR3 region is CASSLAEAGGPEDTQYF. As DNA, the CDR3 is TGCGCCAGCAGCTTGGCCGAGGCGGGAGGGCCTGAAGATACGCAGTATTTT.

The CDR3 DNA follows: TGTGCCAGCAGTTTGGATGTACAGAATCAAAAACTGTTTTTT. This sequence encodes CASSLDVQNQKLFF. The chain is built from TRBV28 and TRBJ1-4; D is ambiguous. The CDR3 consists of 14 residues. Germline V gives CDR1 MDHEN, CDR2 SYDVKM. The ends were cut back, 3 bases at V and 9 bases at J, with 14 bases in the middle. Variable domain in full (rest from reference TRBV28 and TRBJ1-4): DVKVTQSSRYLVKRTGEKVFLECVQDMDHENMFWYRQDPGLGLRLIYFSYDVKMKEKGDIPEGYSVSREKKERFSLILESASTNQTSMYLCASSLDVQNQKLFFGSGTQLSVL.

The rearrangement uses TRBV6-1 and TRBJ1-1; D is ambiguous. Germline CDR1 reads MNHNS; CDR2 reads SASEGT. V was trimmed by 2 bases and J by 8 bases, leaving 9 bases between them. This CDR3 has 12 amino acids. CDR3 protein: CASSEYGEEAFF. DNA for the CDR3: TGTGCCAGCAGTGAATACGGTGAAGAAGCTTTCTTT.

A single count supports this clone. V is TRBV6-2 or TRBV6-3 and J is TRBJ2-2; TRBD2 is a possible D gene (5 bases). Germline V gene sequence: CDR1 MNHEY, CDR2 SVGEGT. Trimming shortened V by 3 bases and J by 4 bases, and 12 bases separated the two germline ends. This CDR3 is built from 15 residues. CDR3 DNA: TGTGCCAGCAGTTATGCAAGGAGCGGCACCGGGGAGCTGTTTTTT. Translation gives CASSYARSGTGELFF.

J is TRBJ2-7 and V is TRBV9; D possibly corresponds to TRBD1 (6 bases). V lost 0 bases and J 6 bases, leaving 10 bases between the germline ends. CDR1 and CDR2 (germline): SGDLS, YYNGEE. This CDR3 comprises 13 residues. CDR3: CASSVATGTEQYF. CDR3 bases: TGTGCCAGCAGCGTAGCCACAGGGACCGAGCAGTACTTC. The entire variable domain, with the rest obtained from reference TRBV9 and TRBJ2-7, is as follows: DSGVTQTPKHLITATGQRVTLRCSPRSGDLSVYWYQQSLDQGLQFLIQYYNGEERAKGNILERFSAQQFPDLHSELNLSSLELGDSALYFCASSVATGTEQYFGPGTRLTVT.

This chain uses TRBV7-2 with TRBJ2-5; no clear D. V gave up 2 bases and J gave up 4 bases, with 8 bases separating them. Germline V gives CDR1 SGHTA, CDR2 FQGNSA. There are 13 residues in the CDR3. The CDR3 nucleotides read TGTGCCAGCAGCTTACTTATGTCAGAGACCCAGTACTTC. Translating it yields CASSLLMSETQYF.

The J gene is TRBJ2-7, the V gene TRBV19; TRBD2 might be the D (5 bases). The CDR3 has 15 residues. Germline values: CDR1 LNHDA, CDR2 SQIVND (reference sequence). Trimming cost V 1 base and J 2 bases, with 12 bases left between them. CDR3 coding DNA: TGTGCCAGTAGTATAGGAGGGAGCGGACCCTACGAGCAGTACTTC. As protein: CASSIGGSGPYEQYF.

The chain links TRBV13 to TRBJ2-7, with D perhaps matching TRBD2 (6 bases). The V gene lost 3 bases and the J gene lost 5 bases, with 17 bases spanning the gap. Germline V CDR1 and CDR2: PRHDT, FYEKMQ (reference sequence). This CDR3 has 15 residues. The CDR3 sequence is CASSFALAATDEQYF. The CDR3 DNA sequence: TGTGCCAGCAGCTTTGCCTTAGCGGCGACCGACGAGCAGTACTTC.

The gene calls are TRBV29-1 and TRBJ1-1; 7 bases are a match to TRBD1. The CDR3 is 14 amino acids. V shed 7 bases, J shed 7 bases, and the junction held 15 bases outside the gene matches. Looked up from germline, CDR1 is SQVTM and CDR2 is ANQGSEA. The CDR3 loop reads CSAYRGTLISEAFF. In DNA, the CDR3 is TGCAGCGCGTACAGGGGCACGCTCATCAGTGAAGCTTTCTTT. The complete variable domain, with remaining parts taken from reference TRBV29-1 and TRBJ1-1, reads SAVISQKPSRDICQRGTSLTIQCQVDSQVTMMFWYRQQPGQSLTLIATANQGSEATYESGFVIDKFPISRPNLTFSTLTVSNMSPEDSSIYLCSAYRGTLISEAFFGQGTRLTVV.

The rearrangement links TRBV13 to TRBJ2-1, with 10 bases matching TRBD1. The CDR3 sequence is 16 residues long. CDR1 is PRHDT, CDR2 FYEKMQ, per germline (reference sequence). Trimming removed 4 bases from V and 4 bases from J; junction bases left unmatched: 7. Here the CDR3 DNA reads TGTGCCAGCAGCTCGGACCGGGACAGGGGATACAATGAGCAGTTCTTC. Translation: CASSSDRDRGYNEQFF.

The V call is TRBV19, the J call TRBJ2-4; D is perhaps TRBD2 (6 bases). The CDR3 has 14 amino acids. CDR1 LNHDA and CDR2 SQIVND come from the germline V gene (reference sequence). V was pared by 3 bases and J by 8 bases, with 14 bases between. CDR3 sequence: CASSIGGGIDIQYF. In DNA form, the CDR3 reads TGTGCCAGTAGTATCGGGGGAGGCATTGACATTCAGTACTTC.

This clone was counted between two and nine times. The J gene is TRBJ1-4, the V gene TRBV11-2; the match to TRBD1 covers 8 bases. The CDR3 extends over 15 amino acids. Per the germline V gene, CDR1 is SGHAT and CDR2 is FQNNGV. J gave up 7 bases and V 4 bases, and 8 bases lay outside the gene matches. The CDR3 DNA reads TGTGCCAGCAGCTCCCGGACAGGGCCTCGTGAAAAACTGTTTTTT. Translating gives CASSSRTGPREKLFF.

The chain joins TRBV5-1 to TRBJ2-5, with D tentatively TRBD1 (6 bases). CDR3 length equals 16 residues. The V end was cut by 4 bases, the J end by 2 bases, with 18 bases between. CDR1 and CDR2 from the germline V gene are SGHRS and YFSETQ. The CDR3 coding sequence is TGCGCCAGCAGCCTCCGGACCTCGGACAGTCAAGAGACCCAGTACTTC. It yields the protein CASSLRTSDSQETQYF.

The rearrangement links TRBV5-1 to TRBJ2-3; TRBD1 is a possible D gene (6 bases). The CDR3 consists of 15 residues. V was cut by 2 bases and J by 4 bases, with 14 bases left in between. Germline CDR1 and CDR2: SGHRS and YFSETQ. The CDR3 is CASSFLLEGADTQYF. Here the CDR3 DNA reads TGCGCCAGCAGCTTTCTGTTAGAGGGGGCAGATACGCAGTATTTT.

The chain links TRBV4-1 to TRBJ1-1; D gene ambiguous. This CDR3 contains 15 residues. Germline lookup yields CDR1 MGHRA and CDR2 YSYEKL. The V end lost 5 bases, the J end lost 0 bases, and 13 bases lay between the germline ends. CDR3 protein: CASSTLRGMNTEAFF. CDR3 in DNA: TGCGCCAGCAGCACACTGAGAGGGATGAACACTGAAGCTTTCTTT.

This chain links TRBV15 with TRBJ2-5; TRBD2 agrees at 12 bases. Germline V gives CDR1 LNHNV, CDR2 YYDKDF (reference sequence). This CDR3 has 17 amino acids. V was clipped by 1 base and J by 3 bases; unmatched bases: 6. CDR3 coding DNA: TGTGCCACCAGCAGAGGACTAGCGGGAGTTAAGGAAGAGACCCAGTACTTC. This encodes CATSRGLAGVKEETQYF.

The rearrangement uses TRBV6-5 and TRBJ2-7; tentatively, D is TRBD1 (5 bases). V gave up 0 bases and J gave up 3 bases, with 15 bases separating them. The CDR3 extends over 16 amino acids. Germline CDR1 and CDR2: MNHEY and SVGAGI. The DNA of the CDR3 is TGTGCCAGCAGTTACTCCCCGGCAGGGTTGGGCTACGAGCAGTACTTC. This sequence encodes CASSYSPAGLGYEQYF.

J is TRBJ2-5 and V is TRBV7-2; 10 bases fit TRBD2. J was trimmed by 5 bases and V by 6 bases; bases with no gene match: 9. Germline CDR1 reads SGHTA; CDR2 reads FQGNSA. There are 15 residues in the CDR3. In nucleotides, the CDR3 is TGTGCCAGCAGTACAAGCGGGGGGGCCTGGGAGACCCAGTACTTC. Translation: CASSTSGGAWETQYF.